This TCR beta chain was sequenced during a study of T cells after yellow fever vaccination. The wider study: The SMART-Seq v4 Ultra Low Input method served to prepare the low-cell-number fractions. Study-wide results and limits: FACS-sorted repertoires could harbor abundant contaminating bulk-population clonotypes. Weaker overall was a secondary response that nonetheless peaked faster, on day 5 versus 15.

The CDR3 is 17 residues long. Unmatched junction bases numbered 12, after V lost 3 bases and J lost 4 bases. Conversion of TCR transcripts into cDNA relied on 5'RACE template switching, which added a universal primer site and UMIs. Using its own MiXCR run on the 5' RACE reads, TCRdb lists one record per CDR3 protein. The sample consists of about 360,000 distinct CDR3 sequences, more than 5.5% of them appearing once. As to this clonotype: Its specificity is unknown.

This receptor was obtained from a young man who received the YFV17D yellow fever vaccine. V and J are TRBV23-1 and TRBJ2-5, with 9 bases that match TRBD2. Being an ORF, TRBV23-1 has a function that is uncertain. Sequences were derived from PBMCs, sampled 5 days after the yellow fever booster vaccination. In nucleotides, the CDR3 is TGCGCCAGCAGTCAGCGTGGGAGCGGGAGGCAAACAGAGACCCAGTACTTC. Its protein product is CASSQRGSGRQTETQYF.